This TCR beta chain derives from a study of T cells in Graves' hyperthyroidism and ophthalmopathy. V was cut by 1 base and J by 0 bases, with 10 bases left in between. The CDR3 is made up of 15 amino acids. Researchers took RNA transcripts and amplified the TCR beta CDR3 regions from them. First-round RT-PCR with HTBI primers amplified the TCR CDR3 region. TCRdb used MiXCR to reprocess the multiplex PCR reads, holding one entry per CDR3 protein. The sample lists 600,000 or so distinct CDR3 sequences; about 14% were seen once. V and J are TRBV12-3 or TRBV12-4 and TRBJ2-7; D not certain. Sequencing was performed on blood. This clonotype was obtained from a woman aged 18 to 35 with Graves' ophthalmopathy. CDR3 protein: CASSLVSATSYEQYF. CDR3 bases: TGTGCCAGCAGTTTAGTCAGCGCCACCTCCTACGAGCAGTACTTC.